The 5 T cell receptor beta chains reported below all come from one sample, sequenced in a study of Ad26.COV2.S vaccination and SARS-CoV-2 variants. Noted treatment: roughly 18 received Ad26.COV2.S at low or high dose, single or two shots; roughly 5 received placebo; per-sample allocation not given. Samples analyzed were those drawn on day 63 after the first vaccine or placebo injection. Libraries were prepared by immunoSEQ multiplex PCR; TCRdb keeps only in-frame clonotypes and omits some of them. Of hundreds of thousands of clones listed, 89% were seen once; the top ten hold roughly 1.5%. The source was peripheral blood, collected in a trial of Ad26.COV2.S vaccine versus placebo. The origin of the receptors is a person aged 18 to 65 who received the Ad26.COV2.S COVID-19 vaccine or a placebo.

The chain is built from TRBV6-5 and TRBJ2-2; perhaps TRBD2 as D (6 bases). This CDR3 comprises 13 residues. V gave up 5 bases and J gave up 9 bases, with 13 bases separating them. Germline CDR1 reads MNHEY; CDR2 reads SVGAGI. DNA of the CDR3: TGTGCCAGCAGTCCCCAACTAGCCCGGGAGCTGTTTTTT. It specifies CASSPQLARELFF.

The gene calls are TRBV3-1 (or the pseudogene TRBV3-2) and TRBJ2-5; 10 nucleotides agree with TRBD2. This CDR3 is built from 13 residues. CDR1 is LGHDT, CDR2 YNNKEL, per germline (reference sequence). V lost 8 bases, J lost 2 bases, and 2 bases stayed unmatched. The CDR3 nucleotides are TGTGCCAGCGCAGCGGGGGGGCAAGAGACCCAGTACTTC. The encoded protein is CASAAGGQETQYF.

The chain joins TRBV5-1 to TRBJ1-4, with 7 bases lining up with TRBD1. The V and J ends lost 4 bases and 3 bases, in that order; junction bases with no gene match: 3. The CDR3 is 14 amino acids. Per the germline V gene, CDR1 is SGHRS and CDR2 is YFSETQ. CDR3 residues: CASSPGQPNEKLFF. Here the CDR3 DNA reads TGCGCCAGCAGCCCGGGACAGCCTAATGAAAAACTGTTTTTT. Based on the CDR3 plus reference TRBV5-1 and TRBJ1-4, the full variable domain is KAGVTQTPRYLIKTRGQQVTLSCSPISGHRSVSWYQQTPGQGLQFLFEYFSETQRNKGNFPGRFSGRQFSNSRSEMNVSTLELGDSALYLCASSPGQPNEKLFFGSGTQLSVL.

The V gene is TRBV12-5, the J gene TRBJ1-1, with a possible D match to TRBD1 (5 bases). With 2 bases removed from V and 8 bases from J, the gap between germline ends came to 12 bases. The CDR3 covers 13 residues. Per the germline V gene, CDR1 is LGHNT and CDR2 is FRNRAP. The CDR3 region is CASGLQGRTEAFF. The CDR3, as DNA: TGTGCTAGTGGTTTGCAGGGACGGACCGAAGCTTTCTTT.

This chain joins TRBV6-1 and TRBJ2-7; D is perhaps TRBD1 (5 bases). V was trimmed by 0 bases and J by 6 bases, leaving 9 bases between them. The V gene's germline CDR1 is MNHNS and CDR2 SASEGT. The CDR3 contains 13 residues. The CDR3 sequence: CASSEAAGFEQYF. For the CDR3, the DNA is TGTGCCAGCAGTGAAGCAGCAGGGTTCGAGCAGTACTTC.